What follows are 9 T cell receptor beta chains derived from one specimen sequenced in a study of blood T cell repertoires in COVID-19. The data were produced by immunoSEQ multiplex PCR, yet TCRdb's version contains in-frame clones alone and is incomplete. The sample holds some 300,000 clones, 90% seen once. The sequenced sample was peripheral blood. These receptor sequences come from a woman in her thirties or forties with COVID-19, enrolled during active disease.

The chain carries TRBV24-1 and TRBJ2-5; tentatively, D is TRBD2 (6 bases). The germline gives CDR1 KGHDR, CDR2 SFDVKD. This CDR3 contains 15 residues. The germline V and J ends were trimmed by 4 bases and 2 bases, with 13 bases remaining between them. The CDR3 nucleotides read TGTGCCACCAGTGACCCCCGGGGGTTTCAAGAGACCCAGTACTTC. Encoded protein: CATSDPRGFQETQYF.

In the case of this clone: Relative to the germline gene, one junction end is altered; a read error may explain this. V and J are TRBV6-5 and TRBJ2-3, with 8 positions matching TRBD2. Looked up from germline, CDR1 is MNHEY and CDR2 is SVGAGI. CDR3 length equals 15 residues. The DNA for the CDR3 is TGTGCCAGCAGTTACTCAGCGGGGGCGACAGGTACGCAGTATTTT. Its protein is CASSYSAGATGTQYF.

The CDR3 sequence: CAWSRDRSYEQYF. In DNA, the CDR3 is TGTGCCTGGAGTCGGGACAGAAGCTACGAGCAGTACTTC. V and J are TRBV30 and TRBJ2-7, with TRBD1 matching over 7 bases. V was clipped by 2 bases and J by 3 bases; unmatched bases: 4. Germline loops: CDR1 GTSNPN, CDR2 SVGIG (reference sequence). This CDR3 has 13 residues. The entire variable domain, with the rest obtained from reference TRBV30 and TRBJ2-7, is as follows: SQTIHQWPATLVQPVGSPLSLECTVEGTSNPNLYWYRQAAGRGLQLLFYSVGIGQISSEVPQNLSASRPQDRQFILSSKKLLLSDSGFYLCAWSRDRSYEQYFGPGTRLTVT.

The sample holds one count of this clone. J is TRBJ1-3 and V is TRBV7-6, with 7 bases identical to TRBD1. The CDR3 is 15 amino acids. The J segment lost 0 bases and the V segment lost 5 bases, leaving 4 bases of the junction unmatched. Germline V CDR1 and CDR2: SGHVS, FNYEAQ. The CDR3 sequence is CASSPGQLSGNTIYF. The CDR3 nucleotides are TGTGCCAGCAGCCCGGGACAGCTCTCTGGAAACACCATATATTTT.

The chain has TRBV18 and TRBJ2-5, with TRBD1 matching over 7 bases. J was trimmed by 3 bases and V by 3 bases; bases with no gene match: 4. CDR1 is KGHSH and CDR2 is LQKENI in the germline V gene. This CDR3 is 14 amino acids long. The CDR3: CASSPDRVKETQYF. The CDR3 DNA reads TGTGCCAGCTCACCCGACAGGGTGAAAGAGACCCAGTACTTC.

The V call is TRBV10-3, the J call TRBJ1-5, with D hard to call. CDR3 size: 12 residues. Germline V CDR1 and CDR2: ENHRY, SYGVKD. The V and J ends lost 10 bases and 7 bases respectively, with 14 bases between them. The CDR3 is CASSVSGQPQHF. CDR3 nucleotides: TGTGCCAGTTCCGTATCAGGCCAGCCCCAGCATTTT.

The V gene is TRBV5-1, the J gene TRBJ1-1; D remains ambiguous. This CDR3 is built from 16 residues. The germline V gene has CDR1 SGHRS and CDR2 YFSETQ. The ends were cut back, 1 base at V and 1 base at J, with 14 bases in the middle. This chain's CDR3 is CASSLTASDSNTEAFF. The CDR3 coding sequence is TGCGCCAGCAGCTTGACGGCTTCTGACTCGAACACTGAAGCTTTCTTT.

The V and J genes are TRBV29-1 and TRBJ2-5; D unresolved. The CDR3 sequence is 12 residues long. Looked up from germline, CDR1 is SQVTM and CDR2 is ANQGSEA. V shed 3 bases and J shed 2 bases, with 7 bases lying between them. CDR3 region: CSVEALQETQYF. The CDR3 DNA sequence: TGCAGCGTTGAGGCCCTTCAAGAGACCCAGTACTTC.

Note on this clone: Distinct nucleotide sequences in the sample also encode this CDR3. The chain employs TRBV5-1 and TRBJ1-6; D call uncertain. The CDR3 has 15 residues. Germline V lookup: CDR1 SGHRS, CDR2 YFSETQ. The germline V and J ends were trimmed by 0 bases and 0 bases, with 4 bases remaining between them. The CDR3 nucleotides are TGCGCCAGCAGCTTGGATAGCTCCTATAATTCACCCCTCCACTTT. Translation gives CASSLDSSYNSPLHF. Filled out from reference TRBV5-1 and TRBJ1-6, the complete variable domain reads KAGVTQTPRYLIKTRGQQVTLSCSPISGHRSVSWYQQTPGQGLQFLFEYFSETQRNKGNFPGRFSGRQFSNSRSEMNVSTLELGDSALYLCASSLDSSYNSPLHFGNGTRLTVT.